These 26 T cell receptor beta chains share one sample of origin, sequenced in a study of blood T cells in healthy people across ages. It was with a sample-barcoded 5' primer and a J-beta primer mix that a second PCR of roughly 6 to 12 cycles was run. TCRdb independently ran MiXCR on the 5' RACE reads; one entry per CDR3 protein. Here the sample spans 800,000 to 950,000 distinct CDR3 sequences, about 27% being singletons. These data are also associated with another study on T cells of mothers and their children.

What was sequenced was blood. These receptor sequences come from a woman in her 40s in good health.

The chain is built from TRBV20-1 and TRBJ2-7, with D unresolved. Trimming stripped 2 bases from V and 0 bases from J, with 8 bases between. CDR3 length equals 13 residues. CDR1 is DFQATT and CDR2 is SNEGSKA in the germline V gene (reference sequence). The CDR3 reads CSARFPDSYEQYF. The CDR3, as DNA: TGCAGTGCTAGATTCCCCGACTCCTACGAGCAGTACTTC.

V usage is TRBV9 and J usage is TRBJ1-1; D not resolved. CDR3 length equals 14 residues. In germline, CDR1 is SGDLS, CDR2 YYNGEE. The V end lost 2 bases, the J end lost 4 bases, and 12 bases lay between the germline ends. Here the CDR3 reads CASSVPRVATEAFF. CDR3 bases: TGTGCCAGCAGCGTCCCCCGTGTGGCCACTGAAGCTTTCTTT.

The J gene is TRBJ2-1, the V gene TRBV24-1; TRBD2 aligns across 7 bases. After removal of 9 bases from V and 2 bases from J, the junction contained 3 bases not matched to a gene. Germline values: CDR1 KGHDR, CDR2 SFDVKD. This CDR3 spans 13 amino acids. CDR3 protein: CATQGLAYNEQFF. The CDR3 bases are TGTGCCACCCAAGGACTAGCCTACAATGAGCAGTTCTTC.

This clonotype was detected only a few times. The chain recombines TRBV5-1 with TRBJ2-3; D possibly corresponds to TRBD2 (7 bases). This CDR3 has 16 amino acids. With 4 bases removed from V and 3 bases from J, the gap between germline ends came to 18 bases. Germline values: CDR1 SGHRS, CDR2 YFSETQ. The CDR3 DNA is TGCGCCAGCAGCGCCGGTGGGGGGGCTCTTACAGATACGCAGTATTTT. Translating it yields CASSAGGGALTDTQYF.

This clonotype came up many times. This chain uses TRBV3-1 with TRBJ1-4; weak D call: TRBD1 (5 bases). Germline V gene data show CDR1 as LGHDT and CDR2 as YNNKEL (reference sequence). Trimming left V 1 base short and J 10 bases short, with 7 bases between. The CDR3 totals 12 residues. Written as DNA, the CDR3 is TGTGCCAGCAGCCAAGGGAGGGGAAAACTGTTTTTT. Encoded protein: CASSQGRGKLFF.

The rearrangement links TRBV10-3 to TRBJ2-1; no clear D gene. V gave up 0 bases and J gave up 6 bases, with 15 bases separating them. The length of the CDR3 is 16 residues. Germline assignment: CDR1 ENHRY and CDR2 SYGVKD. For the CDR3, the DNA is TGTGCCATCAGTGAGTCGTCGAGCAGGCGAATCAATGAGCAGTTCTTC. Protein sequence: CAISESSSRRINEQFF.

This clonotype was seen a few times. The rearrangement joins TRBV12-3 or TRBV12-4 to TRBJ2-3; D ambiguous. CDR3 length: 14 residues. The ends were cut back, 1 base at V and 4 bases at J, with 9 bases in the middle. The CDR3 reads CASSLGIRADTQYF. The CDR3, as DNA: TGTGCCAGCAGTTTAGGTATTAGAGCAGATACGCAGTATTTT.

The sample holds many counts of this clonotype. The rearrangement joins TRBV7-2 to TRBJ1-5, with 8 positions matching TRBD1. Unmatched junction bases numbered 6, after V lost 4 bases and J lost 4 bases. The CDR3 extends over 15 amino acids. Germline V CDR1 and CDR2: SGHTA, FQGNSA. CDR3 DNA: TGTGCCAGCAGCTGGAACGGACAGGGAAATCAGCCCCAGCATTTT. Translated, it gives CASSWNGQGNQPQHF.

In this sample, this clonotype turned up many times. The V call is TRBV5-6, the J call TRBJ2-5; 7 positions agree with TRBD1. Germline CDR1 and CDR2: SGHDT and YYEEEE. The CDR3 covers 15 residues. V lost 0 bases and J lost 5; bases outside the gene matches: 7. The CDR3 loop is CASSLGVGGLETQYF. The CDR3 nucleotides read TGTGCCAGCAGCTTGGGCGTAGGGGGCTTGGAGACCCAGTACTTC.

The chain combines TRBV7-3 with TRBJ2-1; D is possibly TRBD2 (5 bases). The CDR3 loop spans 15 amino acids. V was shortened by 2 bases and J by 5 bases, with 13 bases between the two germline ends. From germline, CDR1 is SGHTA and CDR2 FQGTGA. The CDR3: CASSLSRGPHNEQFF. The CDR3 nucleotides read TGTGCCAGCAGCTTATCACGAGGGCCCCACAATGAGCAGTTCTTC.

In nucleotides, the CDR3 is TGCAGTGCTAGAGATGGAGGGACTAGCAAGGAGACCCAGTACTTC. It codes for CSARDGGTSKETQYF. The chain links TRBV20-1 to TRBJ2-5, with TRBD2 identical over 9 bases. Germline loops: CDR1 DFQATT, CDR2 SNEGSKA (reference sequence). J gave up 5 bases and V 0 bases, and 7 bases lay outside the gene matches. The CDR3 has 15 residues.

The V and J genes are TRBV24-1 and TRBJ2-1, with 10 bases identical to TRBD2. This CDR3 spans 18 amino acids. Germline V lookup: CDR1 KGHDR, CDR2 SFDVKD. V shed 4 bases and J 0 bases; nucleotides not matched to a gene: 8. CDR3 region: CATSDRLLAGPSYNEQFF. CDR3 coding DNA: TGTGCCACCAGTGACAGACTACTAGCGGGGCCCTCCTACAATGAGCAGTTCTTC.

This clonotype was recorded a few times. CDR3 in amino acids: CASSPVRGTVSYSNQPQHF. CDR3 nucleotides: TGTGCCAGCAGCCCCGTCCGAGGAACCGTCTCTTATAGCAATCAGCCCCAGCATTTT. V and J are TRBV28 and TRBJ1-5, with D unclear. Per the germline V gene, CDR1 is MDHEN and CDR2 is SYDVKM. The CDR3 extends over 19 amino acids. V was trimmed by 6 bases and J by 0 bases, leaving 24 bases between them. The variable domain in full, completed from reference TRBV28 and TRBJ1-5, reads DVKVTQSSRYLVKRTGEKVFLECVQDMDHENMFWYRQDPGLGLRLIYFSYDVKMKEKGDIPEGYSVSREKKERFSLILESASTNQTSMYLCASSPVRGTVSYSNQPQHFGDGTRLSIL.

This clonotype was counted many times. The chain uses TRBV5-1 and TRBJ1-2; D possibly corresponds to TRBD1 (6 bases). Trimming took off 0 bases at V and 4 bases at J, with 13 bases between the two ends. Germline V CDR1 and CDR2: SGHRS, YFSETQ. The CDR3 contains 15 residues. The CDR3 is CASSLDRAGVYGYTF. The CDR3 nucleotides read TGCGCCAGCAGCTTGGACAGGGCAGGCGTCTATGGCTACACCTTC.

In its sample, this clonotype was seen many times. One junction end disagrees with the germline gene, perhaps due to a read error. The chain recombines TRBV7-8 with TRBJ2-1; D is uncertain. The CDR3 spans 15 residues. Germline CDR1 is SGHVS and CDR2 is FQNEAQ. The CDR3: CASSLEASSYNEQFF. The CDR3 DNA reads TGCGCCAGCAGCTTGGAAGCGAGCTCCTACAATGAGCAGTTCTTC.

A word on this clonotype: Possible read error: a much larger clone is one base away. V is TRBV12-3 or TRBV12-4 and J is TRBJ2-7, with a tentative D call TRBD1 (6 bases). The CDR3 totals 12 residues. The chain's CDR3 is CASRQGTGEQDF. In nucleotides, the CDR3 is TGTGCCAGCAGACAGGGAACTGGCGAGCAGGACTTC.

This clonotype occurred a few times. The chain recombines TRBV5-1 with TRBJ2-3, with 11 bases lining up with TRBD1. This CDR3 region has 16 residues. Germline V gene lookup returns CDR1 SGHRS and CDR2 YFSETQ. Trimming at V came to 2 bases and at J to 5 bases, leaving 7 bases not matched to a gene. CDR3 sequence: CASSFGLDRGRDTQYF. The CDR3 nucleotides are TGCGCCAGCAGCTTCGGGCTGGACAGGGGGCGAGATACGCAGTATTTT.

There are a few counts of this clonotype. This chain joins TRBV12-3 or TRBV12-4 and TRBJ2-2; 10 positions agree with TRBD1. Trimming at V came to 4 bases and at J to 7 bases, leaving 6 bases not matched to a gene. The CDR3 loop spans 15 amino acids. Written as DNA, the CDR3 is TGTGCCAGCAGTTCCCGGGACAGGGGTATCGGGGAGCTGTTTTTT. Amino acids: CASSSRDRGIGELFF.

This clonotype was seen only a few times. The V and J genes are TRBV28 and TRBJ2-3; 10 bases line up with TRBD1. This CDR3 is built from 16 residues. The ends lost 5 bases at V and 5 bases at J; junction bases unmatched: 10. The V gene's germline CDR1 is MDHEN and CDR2 SYDVKM. The CDR3 region is CASSPSGTGVGDTQYF. In DNA form, the CDR3 reads TGTGCCAGCAGTCCTTCCGGGACAGGGGTTGGAGATACGCAGTATTTT.

The genes are TRBV12-3 or TRBV12-4 and TRBJ1-1; D gene uncertain. The CDR3 sequence is 14 residues long. Trimming shortened V by 6 bases and J by 0 bases, and 11 bases separated the two germline ends. CDR3 in amino acids: CASREYRVNTEAFF. CDR3 coding DNA: TGTGCCAGCAGGGAGTACCGGGTGAACACTGAAGCTTTCTTT.

This chain connects TRBV6-1 to TRBJ1-5; TRBD1 matches at 7 bases. Germline assignment: CDR1 MNHNS and CDR2 SASEGT. CDR3 length equals 14 residues. The J segment lost 4 bases and the V segment lost 10 bases, leaving 10 bases of the junction unmatched. The CDR3 here is CATWDSTRNQPQHF. The CDR3 DNA follows: TGTGCCACCTGGGACAGCACCAGGAATCAGCCCCAGCATTTT.

A word on this clonotype: A much more abundant neighbour one base away suggests this may be a read error. CDR3 protein: CASSETKGRTGKSYGQYF. The CDR3 coding sequence is TGTGCCAGCAGCGAGACTAAGGGGAGGACAGGGAAAAGTTACGGGCAGTACTTC. The gene calls are TRBV7-9 and TRBJ2-7; 8 nucleotides line up with TRBD1. This CDR3 spans 18 amino acids. CDR1 and CDR2 from the germline V gene are SEHNR and FQNEAQ (reference sequence).

On this clonotype: One junction end disagrees with the germline gene, perhaps due to a read error. The chain couples TRBV7-2 to TRBJ2-3; D remains unclear. The CDR3 consists of 11 residues. CDR1 and CDR2 from the germline V gene are SGHTA and FQGNSA. The CDR3 DNA follows: TGTGCCGGCAGCTCTAGAGATACGCAGTATTTT. This codes for CAGSSRDTQYF.

This clonotype was recorded at least ten times. V and J are TRBV12-3 or TRBV12-4 and TRBJ1-2; maybe TRBD1 (6 bases). This CDR3 is 12 amino acids long. Trimming took off 6 bases at V and 4 bases at J, with 9 bases between the two ends. The CDR3, as DNA: TGTGCCAGCAGCTTCAGGGGCTATGGCTACACCTTC. Encoded protein: CASSFRGYGYTF.

The chain carries TRBV30 and TRBJ2-5, with TRBD2 matching over 7 bases. Germline V gene lookup returns CDR1 GTSNPN and CDR2 SVGIG (reference sequence). CDR3 length equals 11 residues. The V and J ends lost 7 bases and 6 bases, in that order; junction bases with no gene match: 5. Here the CDR3 reads CALLALKTQYF. The CDR3, as DNA: TGTGCCTTACTAGCGTTAAAGACCCAGTACTTC.

This clonotype was detected ten times or more. The chain has TRBV29-1 and TRBJ2-7, with D unresolved. The CDR3 runs 13 residues. Trimming took 6 bases from V and 0 from J, leaving 12 bases between them. CDR1 and CDR2 from the germline V gene are SQVTM and ANQGSEA. DNA for the CDR3: TGCAGCGTCGTCGGACGGCTCTCCTACGAGCAGTACTTC. Residues: CSVVGRLSYEQYF.